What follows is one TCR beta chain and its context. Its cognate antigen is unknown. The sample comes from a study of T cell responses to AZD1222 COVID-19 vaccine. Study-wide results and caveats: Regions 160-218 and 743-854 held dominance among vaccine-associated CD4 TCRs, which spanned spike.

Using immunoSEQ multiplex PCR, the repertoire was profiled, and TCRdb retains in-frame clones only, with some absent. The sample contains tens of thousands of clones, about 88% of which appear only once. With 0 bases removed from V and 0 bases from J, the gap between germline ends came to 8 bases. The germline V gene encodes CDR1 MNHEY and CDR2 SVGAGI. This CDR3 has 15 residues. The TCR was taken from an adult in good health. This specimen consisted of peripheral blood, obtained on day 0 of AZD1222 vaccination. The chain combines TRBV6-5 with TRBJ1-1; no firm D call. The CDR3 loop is CASSYSGVMNTEAFF. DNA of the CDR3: TGTGCCAGCAGTTACTCTGGGGTGATGAACACTGAAGCTTTCTTT.